Given below is one TCR beta chain in context. Its specificity is not known. The sample is drawn from a study of shared clonotypes between healthy human individuals. Study conclusions and caveats: Around 5% was the fraction of naive CD4 clonotypes found shared across several donors. Clonotypes not shared had lower generation probabilities than those common to all four donors.

Per the original methods: Junction-only sequences without quality scores came from ImmunoSEQ, so filtering differed. The protocol was immunoSEQ multiplex PCR, while the TCRdb copy is restricted to in-frame clones and leaves out a portion. That table is the source of V, J and clone size, and D and trimming were worked out from the DNA. The table shows millions of clones, with roughly 93% occurring only once. This receptor was identified in a man aged 18 to 35 in good health. Some clones in this sample may be carry-over from other donors' samples. Sequenced material: naive CD4+ T cells from PBMCs. As for subset: CD45RA+ positively selected.

The CDR3 sequence is CASSPPPVGTDTQYF. In nucleotides, the CDR3 is TGTGCCAGCTCACCACCTCCTGTGGGCACAGATACGCAGTATTTT. V gene TRBV18 combines with J gene TRBJ2-3; D is undetermined. Trimming stripped 0 bases from V and 1 base from J, with 8 bases between. CDR1 KGHSH and CDR2 LQKENI come from the germline V gene. The CDR3 has 15 residues.